A single sample is the source of the 6 T cell receptor beta chains below, sequenced in a study of blood T cell repertoires in COVID-19. The protocol was immunoSEQ multiplex PCR, while the TCRdb copy is restricted to in-frame clones and leaves out a portion. The sample holds hundreds of thousands of clones, 80% to 90% seen once. Sequenced: peripheral blood. All receptors derive from a woman aged 25 to 39 with COVID-19, enrolled during active disease.

Comments on this clone: This same CDR3 is encoded by further DNA sequences in the sample. The chain combines TRBV4-2 with TRBJ2-7; 11 bases match TRBD1. This CDR3 comprises 16 residues. Trimming took 0 bases from V and 3 from J; bases not matched to a gene: 4. Germline V gene lookup returns CDR1 LGHNA and CDR2 YNFKEQ. The CDR3 spells CASSQDPGTGGYEQYF. Written as DNA, the CDR3 is TGTGCCAGCAGCCAAGACCCCGGGACAGGGGGCTACGAGCAGTACTTC.

The chain is built from TRBV7-2 and TRBJ2-3; 7 bases agree with TRBD2. The CDR3 is 16 amino acids. J lost 6 bases, V lost 1 base, and 10 bases had no gene match. Germline V gives CDR1 SGHTA, CDR2 FQGNSA. The CDR3 region has the DNA TGTGCCAGCAGCTTAGGTCCTAGCGGCCGTGGGGATACGCAGTATTTT. Translated: CASSLGPSGRGDTQYF.

V gene TRBV6-5 combines with J gene TRBJ1-1, with D perhaps matching TRBD1 (6 bases). The CDR3 loop spans 13 amino acids. V was clipped by 5 bases and J by 1 base, with 8 bases between them. Germline values: CDR1 MNHEY, CDR2 SVGAGI. This CDR3 is CASSRQANTEAFF. As DNA, the CDR3 is TGTGCCAGCAGTAGACAGGCGAACACTGAAGCTTTCTTT.

This clone came up once. This chain connects TRBV27 to TRBJ2-1; TRBD2 aligns across 12 bases. The CDR3 sequence is 17 residues long. Germline V gene sequence: CDR1 MNHEY, CDR2 SMNVEV (reference sequence). V lost 4 bases to trimming and J lost 7 bases; unmatched junction nucleotides: 11. As DNA, the CDR3 is TGTGCCAGCAGTTCCTCATCTAGCGGGAGGGCCGTGAATGAGCAGTTCTTC. This encodes CASSSSSSGRAVNEQFF.

This chain connects TRBV3-1 (or the pseudogene TRBV3-2) to TRBJ2-5; 8 bases are shared with TRBD1. CDR1 is LGHDT and CDR2 is YNNKEL in the germline V gene (reference sequence). Unmatched junction bases numbered 10, after V lost 2 bases and J lost 5 bases. This CDR3 comprises 16 residues. CDR3 sequence (DNA): TGTGCCAGCAGCCAATTGACCGGACAGGGTAGTGAGACCCAGTACTTC. This sequence encodes CASSQLTGQGSETQYF.

V gene TRBV6-6 combines with J gene TRBJ2-7; D remains ambiguous. CDR1 and CDR2 (germline): MNHNY, SVGAGI (reference sequence). The CDR3 extends over 12 amino acids. Trimming took 6 bases from V and 6 from J, leaving 12 bases between them. The CDR3 DNA follows: TGTGCCAGCAGCCTAGGCCCCTTCGAGCAGTACGTC. Protein: CASSLGPFEQYV.